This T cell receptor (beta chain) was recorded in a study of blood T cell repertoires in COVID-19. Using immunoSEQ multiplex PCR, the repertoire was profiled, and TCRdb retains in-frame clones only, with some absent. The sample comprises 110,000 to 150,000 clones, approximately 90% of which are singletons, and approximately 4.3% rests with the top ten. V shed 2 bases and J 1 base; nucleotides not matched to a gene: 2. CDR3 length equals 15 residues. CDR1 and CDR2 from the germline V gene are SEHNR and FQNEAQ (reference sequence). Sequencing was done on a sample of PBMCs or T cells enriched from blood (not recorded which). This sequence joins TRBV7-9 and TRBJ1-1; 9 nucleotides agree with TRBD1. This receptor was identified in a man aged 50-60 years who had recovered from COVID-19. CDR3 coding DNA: TGTGCCAGCAGCTTAAGGGGACAGGGGAACACTGAAGCTTTCTTT. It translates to CASSLRGQGNTEAFF.